Listed below are T cell receptor beta chains from one sample, sequenced in a study of cytomegalovirus exposure and HLA in healthy donors. Measured with immunoSEQ multiplex PCR; TCRdb has only the in-frame clones, and not every one. The repertoire holds some 180,000 clones, with roughly 82% as singletons. The sequenced sample was PBMCs. These receptor sequences come from a girl aged 2 to 9 in good health and CMV-seropositive. The CDR3 runs from the conserved cysteine through the conserved F or W. Each record gives: clone size, J gene, V gene, D gene, CDR3 DNA, CDR3 protein. A D gene is named only where the DNA matches it firmly. Rows give clone size only sometimes, using once, few, many, or a class for an expanded clone.

>NA|TRBJ1-1|TRBV30|NA
TGTGCCTGGAGTATCCGGAGTAACACTGAAGCTTTCTTT
CAWSIRSNTEAFF
>NA|TRBJ2-7|TRBV28|NA
TGTGCCAGCAGTTTTCTGGGGAGTACCTACGAGCAGTACTTC
CASSFLGSTYEQYF
>NA|TRBJ2-2|TRBV7-8|NA
TGTGCCAGCAGCTTAGCGATTCCCTGGCCGGGGAACACCGGGGAGCTGTTTTTT
CASSLAIPWPGNTGELFF
>NA|TRBJ2-1|TRBV14|TRBD2
TGTGCCAGCAGCCCCCGAGGACTAGCGAATTACAATGAGCAGTTCTTC
CASSPRGLANYNEQFF
>NA|TRBJ2-7|TRBV5-4|NA
TGTGCCAGCAGCCCGGTCACAGGGAACTACGAGCAGTACTTC
CASSPVTGNYEQYF
>NA|TRBJ2-3|TRBV9|NA
TGTGCCAGCAGCGTAGATCTGAGCACAGATACGCAGTATTTT
CASSVDLSTDTQYF
>NA|TRBJ1-2|TRBV5-1|TRBD1
TGCGCCAGCAAACCGGGACAGGGGCTTACGGGCTATGGCTACACCTTC
CASKPGQGLTGYGYTF
>NA|TRBJ1-2|TRBV2|TRBD1
TGTGCCAGTACAGGGGGTTCTAACTATGGCTACACCTTC
CASTGGSNYGYTF
>NA|TRBJ1-1|TRBV7-3|NA
TGTGCCAGCAGCAATACAGGTGGGGACACTGAAGCTTTCTTT
CASSNTGGDTEAFF
>NA|TRBJ2-1|TRBV9|NA
TGTGCCAGCAGCGTAGGGTTCAACGGGGGTCTCCCCGGCAATGAGCAGTTCTTC
CASSVGFNGGLPGNEQFF
>NA|TRBJ1-2|TRBV11-3|NA
TGTGCCAGCAGCAACCGACAGCTCTATGGCTACACCTTC
CASSNRQLYGYTF
>NA|TRBJ2-7|TRBV10-3|NA
TGTGCCATCAGTGAAAGGGGCGAGCAGTACTTC
CAISERGEQYF
>NA|TRBJ2-2|TRBV9|NA
TGTGCCAGCAGCGTAGGAAGGCTAGGCGCCGGGGAGCTGTTTTTT
CASSVGRLGAGELFF
>NA|TRBJ1-1|TRBV2|NA
TGTGCCAGTACCAGGGAGAACACTGAAGCTTTCTTT
CASTRENTEAFF
>NA|TRBJ2-1|TRBV7-3|TRBD2
TGTGCCAGCAGCTGGACTAGAGGGTTGTACAATGAGCAGTTCTTC
CASSWTRGLYNEQFF
>few|TRBJ1-4|TRBV28|NA
TGTGCCAGCAGTTTTAGCGGGCTCTTATTTTTT
CASSFSGLLFF
>NA|TRBJ1-2|TRBV6-1|NA
TGTGCCAGCAGGGGGGGGCAGGGTGGCTACACCTTC
CASRGGQGGYTF
>NA|TRBJ2-7|TRBV4-2|NA
TGTGCCAGCAGCCGCAACAACAGGGTATACGAGCAGTACTTC
CASSRNNRVYEQYF
>few|TRBJ2-1|TRBV7-3|NA
TGTGCCAGCAGCCCAACCAGCGGTACGTTCTCCTACAATGAGCAGTTCTTC
CASSPTSGTFSYNEQFF
>NA|TRBJ2-5|TRBV28|NA
TGTGCCAGCCATCCCGCAGGGCTAAAGGGAGAGACCCAGTACTTC
CASHPAGLKGETQYF
>NA|TRBJ2-7|TRBV5-6|TRBD2
TGTGCCAGCAGCTTTGGGGGGGTCGAGGACTACGAGCAGTACTTC
CASSFGGVEDYEQYF
>NA|TRBJ2-4|TRBV19|TRBD2
TGTGCCAGTAGTATAGGCCTGACTAGCGGGAGTGGATACATTCAGTACTTC
CASSIGLTSGSGYIQYF
>NA|TRBJ2-2|TRBV19|NA
TGTGCCAGTAGTAGCAGGGGGGAAGGCGGGGAGCTGTTTTTT
CASSSRGEGGELFF
>NA|TRBJ1-1|TRBV27|TRBD1
TGTGCCAGCAGTTTATCTGACAGGGGACGAGCTTTCTTT
CASSLSDRGRAFF
>NA|TRBJ2-7|TRBV21-1|NA
TGTGCCAGCAGCAAAGAGGGGGACCCCGACTCCTACGAGCAGTACTTC
CASSKEGDPDSYEQYF
>NA|TRBJ2-6|TRBV11-2|TRBD1
TGTGCCAGCAGCCCGAGTAGACAGGGGACTTTC
CASSPSRQGTF
>NA|TRBJ1-4|TRBV25-1|NA
TGTGCCAGCAGTGACTGGCAGGGTAATGAAAAACTGTTTTTT
CASSDWQGNEKLFF
>once|TRBJ1-2|TRBV6-1|NA
TGTGCCAGCAGAAGGGACAATCGAAACTATGGCTACACCTTC
CASRRDNRNYGYTF
>NA|TRBJ2-5|TRBV28|NA
TGTGCCAGCAGTTTTTCAGGGATCCGAAAGACCCAGTACTTC
CASSFSGIRKTQYF
>NA|TRBJ2-7|TRBV11-2|TRBD1
TGTGCCAGCAGGTCCTACCGGGACAGATTATACGAGCAGTACTTC
CASRSYRDRLYEQYF
>NA|TRBJ2-7|TRBV30|TRBD2
TGTGCCTGGAGTGTAGGGACTAGCGGACCCTACGAGCAGTACTTC
CAWSVGTSGPYEQYF
>NA|TRBJ1-1|TRBV6-1|NA
TGTGCCAGCATCCACGGCACTGAAGCTTTCTTT
CASIHGTEAFF
>NA|TRBJ2-7|TRBV18|TRBD1
TGTGCCAGCTCACAAATTGACAGGGGGCGATTCGAGCAGTACTTC
CASSQIDRGRFEQYF
>once|TRBJ1-1|TRBV27|TRBD1
TGTGCCAGCAGTCCGCCCGGGACAGGGGGAGAAACTGAAGCTTTCTTT
CASSPPGTGGETEAFF
>NA|TRBJ2-1|TRBV7-2|TRBD1
TGTGCCAGCAGCACGGGGGACAGGGTAAATGAGCAGTTCTTC
CASSTGDRVNEQFF
>NA|TRBJ1-1|TRBV28|NA
TGTGCCAGCAGTTTACTCGGCGGGGCGGGGAGAGCTGAAGCTTTCTTT
CASSLLGGAGRAEAFF
>NA|TRBJ1-5|TRBV19|NA
TGTGCCAGTAGTATTCCCGGGCAGGGGAACAATCAGCCCCAGCATTTT
CASSIPGQGNNQPQHF
>NA|TRBJ2-6|TRBV19|NA
TGTGCCAGTAGTAGCCAGGGGTCTGGGGCCAACGTCCTGACTTTC
CASSSQGSGANVLTF
>NA|TRBJ2-5|TRBV28|NA
TGTGCCAGCAGTTTGGAATTTGGGGGGGGCCGCGGGACCCAGTACTTC
CASSLEFGGGRGTQYF
>NA|TRBJ2-5|TRBV15|NA
TGTGCCACCAGCAGAAGGGGGTTAGGCGACCAAGAGACCCAGTACTTC
CATSRRGLGDQETQYF
>NA|TRBJ1-2|TRBV5-1|NA
TGCGCCAGCAGCTTGAACACAGCTACCCTCAATGGCTACACCTTC
CASSLNTATLNGYTF
>NA|TRBJ2-1|TRBV4-2|TRBD2
TGTGCCAGCAGCCACTCTAGCGGACTTTACAATGAGCAGTTCTTC
CASSHSSGLYNEQFF